A selection of T cell receptor beta chains follows, all from one sample in a study of blood T cell repertoires in COVID-19. TCRdb's copy holds only in-frame clones and misses some; the assay was immunoSEQ multiplex PCR. In the table there are approximately 280,000 clones, about 89% of which are singletons. What was sequenced was peripheral blood. The origin of the receptors is a man aged 40-55 years with acute or convalescent COVID-19. CDR3s include the opening cysteine and the closing phenylalanine or tryptophan. Fields, in order: CDR3 length, clone size, J gene, V gene, D gene, CDR3 protein, CDR3 DNA. D genes are given only for firm matches. Not every row has a clone size; where given, it reads once, few, many or a size class.

14	-	TRBJ2-2	TRBV7-8	-	CASPQALNTGELFF	TGTGCCAGCCCCCAAGCACTGAACACCGGGGAGCTGTTTTTT
13	-	TRBJ2-4	TRBV12-3/TRBV12-4	TRBD2	CASQAGAKNIQYF	TGTGCCAGCCAAGCGGGGGCGAAAAACATTCAGTACTTC
14	-	TRBJ1-1	TRBV2	TRBD1	CASSGDRSNTEAFF	TGTGCCAGCAGTGGGGACAGGTCGAACACTGAAGCTTTCTTT
18	few	TRBJ1-3	TRBV21-1	-	CASSKKGTGSYSGNTIYF	TGTGCCAGCAGCAAAAAGGGGACAGGGTCTTACTCTGGAAACACCATATATTTT
16	-	TRBJ2-3	TRBV18	-	CASSPRDRLSADTQYF	TGTGCCAGCTCACCACGCGACAGGCTCTCGGCGGATACGCAGTATTTT
15	few	TRBJ1-5	TRBV12-5	TRBD1	CASGGDSKGNQPQHF	TGTGCTAGTGGGGGGGACAGTAAGGGCAATCAGCCCCAGCATTTT
14	-	TRBJ1-6	TRBV9	-	CASSVTDYNSPLHF	TGTGCCAGCAGCGTAACAGACTATAATTCACCCCTCCACTTT
13	-	TRBJ2-7	TRBV19	TRBD2	CATSRYAGGEQYF	TGTGCCACTTCTCGGTACGCGGGAGGCGAGCAGTACTTC
14	-	TRBJ1-2	TRBV28	TRBD1	CASSLSTGVSGYTF	TGTGCCAGCAGTTTATCTACAGGGGTCTCTGGCTACACCTTC
13	once	TRBJ2-1	TRBV11-2	-	CASSLATDNEQFF	TGTGCCAGCAGCTTAGCAACGGACAATGAGCAGTTCTTC
17	-	TRBJ2-3	TRBV27	TRBD2	CASSSDPGGRGTDTQYF	TGTGCCAGCAGTTCTGATCCGGGGGGAAGGGGCACAGATACGCAGTATTTT
17	-	TRBJ1-2	TRBV27	TRBD1	CAGHSLWTGGASNGYTF	TGTGCCGGGCACTCCCTTTGGACAGGGGGCGCGAGTAATGGCTACACCTTC
13	-	TRBJ1-2	TRBV6-6	-	CASSPGGRAGYTF	TGTGCCAGCAGCCCAGGAGGGAGGGCTGGCTACACCTTC
17	-	TRBJ2-3	TRBV7-2	TRBD2	CASSLMGGGGHTDTQYF	TGTGCCAGCAGCTTAATGGGAGGCGGGGGTCACACAGATACGCAGTATTTT
14	-	TRBJ1-2	TRBV5-6	TRBD1	CASRGTEANYGYTF	TGTGCCAGCAGGGGGACAGAGGCTAACTATGGCTACACCTTC
16	-	TRBJ1-3	TRBV5-5	TRBD1	CASSLTGGLFGNTIYF	TGTGCCAGCAGCCTGACAGGGGGCCTGTTTGGAAACACCATATATTTT
15	-	TRBJ1-3	TRBV5-5	TRBD1	CASSLTGGDGNTIYF	TGTGCCAGCAGCTTAACAGGGGGCGACGGAAACACCATATATTTT
13	-	TRBJ2-1	TRBV27	-	CASSPTQGYEQFF	TGTGCCAGCAGTCCTACCCAGGGGTACGAGCAGTTCTTC
12	-	TRBJ2-1	TRBV10-1	TRBD1	CASSEPGTAQFF	TGCGCCAGCAGTGAGCCAGGGACAGCTCAGTTCTTC
15	once	TRBJ1-6	TRBV7-8	-	CASSQRSLHNSPLHF	TGTGCCAGCAGCCAGAGGAGCCTACATAATTCACCCCTCCACTTT
15	once	TRBJ1-2	TRBV12-5	-	CASGFLPGLLYGYTF	TGTGCTAGTGGTTTCCTCCCTGGGCTACTCTATGGCTACACCTTC
16	once	TRBJ2-7	TRBV2	TRBD1	CASKPPAGQDSYEQYF	TGTGCCAGCAAACCCCCTGCGGGACAGGATTCGTACGAGCAGTACTTC
15	-	TRBJ1-5	TRBV19	-	CASSPPPGLNQPQHF	TGTGCCAGTAGTCCGCCTCCTGGGCTCAATCAGCCCCAGCATTTT
14	-	TRBJ1-2	TRBV19	-	CASSTQGYNYGYTF	TGTGCCAGTAGTACACAGGGTTATAACTATGGCTACACCTTC
15	-	TRBJ1-6	TRBV6-5	TRBD1	CASHPRGRWNSPLHF	TGTGCCAGCCATCCCAGGGGGCGATGGAATTCACCCCTCCACTTT
16	-	TRBJ2-3	TRBV7-9	TRBD2	CASIMTRTSGGDTSYF	TGTGCCAGCATTATGACCCGGACTAGCGGGGGGGATACCTCGTATTTT